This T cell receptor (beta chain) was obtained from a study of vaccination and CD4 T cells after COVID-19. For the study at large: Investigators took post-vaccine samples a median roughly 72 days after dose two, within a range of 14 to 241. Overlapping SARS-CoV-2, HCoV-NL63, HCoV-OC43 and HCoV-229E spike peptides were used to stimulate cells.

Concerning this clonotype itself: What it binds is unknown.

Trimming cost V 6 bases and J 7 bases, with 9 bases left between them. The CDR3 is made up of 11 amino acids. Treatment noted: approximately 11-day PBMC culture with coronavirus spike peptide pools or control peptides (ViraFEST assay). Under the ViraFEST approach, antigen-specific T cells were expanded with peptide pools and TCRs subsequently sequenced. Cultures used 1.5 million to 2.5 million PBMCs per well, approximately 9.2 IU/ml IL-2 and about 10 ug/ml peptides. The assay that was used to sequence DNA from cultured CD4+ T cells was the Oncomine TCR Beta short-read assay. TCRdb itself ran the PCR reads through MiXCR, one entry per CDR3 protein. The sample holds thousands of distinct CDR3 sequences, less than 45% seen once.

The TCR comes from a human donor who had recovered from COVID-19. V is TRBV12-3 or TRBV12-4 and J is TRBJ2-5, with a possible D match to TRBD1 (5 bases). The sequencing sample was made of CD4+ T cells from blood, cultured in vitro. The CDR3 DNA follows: TGTGCCAGCAGAAATACAGGGACCCAGTACTTC. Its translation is CASRNTGTQYF.